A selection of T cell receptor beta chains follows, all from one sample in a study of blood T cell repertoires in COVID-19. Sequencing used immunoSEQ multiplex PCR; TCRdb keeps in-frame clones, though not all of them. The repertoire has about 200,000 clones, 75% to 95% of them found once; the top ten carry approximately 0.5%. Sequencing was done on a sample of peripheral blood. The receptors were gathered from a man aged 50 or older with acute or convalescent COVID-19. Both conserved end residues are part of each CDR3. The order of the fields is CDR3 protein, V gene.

CDR3 protein: CASSPGGAWSTEAFF
V gene: TRBV7-9

CDR3 protein: CASSLRRQGVTNTEAFF
V gene: TRBV11-2

CDR3 protein: CASNTNWDRGGPGANVLTF
V gene: TRBV7-9

CDR3 protein: CASSLEASGNTGELFF
V gene: TRBV7-6

CDR3 protein: CASSLAGPRNTIYF
V gene: TRBV13

CDR3 protein: CASSPQGGVQETQYF
V gene: TRBV7-3

CDR3 protein: CASSLVQVSGANVLTF
V gene: TRBV5-1

CDR3 protein: CASSSGQGSEQFF
V gene: TRBV12-3/TRBV12-4

CDR3 protein: CAISEGDFNQPQHF
V gene: TRBV10-3

CDR3 protein: CASSLFAGTPPAGELFF
V gene: TRBV4-1

CDR3 protein: CASSIRPGIEGLQETQYF
V gene: TRBV9

CDR3 protein: CASSGSASGVRGTQYF
V gene: TRBV4-3

CDR3 protein: CASSPTGSTGELFF
V gene: TRBV11-3

CDR3 protein: CASSLPPGSTTEAFF
V gene: TRBV5-6

CDR3 protein: CASGINSRVEQFF
V gene: TRBV7-6

CDR3 protein: CASSESRDSSWKQYF
V gene: TRBV10-1

CDR3 protein: CASSQVTGVTDTQYF
V gene: TRBV4-1

CDR3 protein: CSVVMTGTEAFF
V gene: TRBV29-1

CDR3 protein: CASTPGGLYGYTF
V gene: TRBV6-5

CDR3 protein: CASSLDGTSGYNEQFF
V gene: TRBV11-3

CDR3 protein: CASSLGGTSDVIYEQFF
V gene: TRBV7-2

CDR3 protein: CSGGASANEQFF
V gene: TRBV29-1

CDR3 protein: CASSLQARYSNQPQHF
V gene: TRBV7-8

CDR3 protein: CASSQDRGRGQPQHF
V gene: TRBV4-1

CDR3 protein: CASSQDVPGLESTDTQYF
V gene: TRBV3-1/TRBV3-2

CDR3 protein: CASSPQGSGANVLTF
V gene: TRBV6-5

CDR3 protein: CASSLNQGAEGGYTF
V gene: TRBV7-3

CDR3 protein: CASRFGQEQYF
V gene: TRBV2

CDR3 protein: CASSLPGVSYNEQFF
V gene: TRBV11-2

CDR3 protein: CASSSRDKDEAFF
V gene: TRBV27

CDR3 protein: CASSLGGRGTEAFF
V gene: TRBV7-9

CDR3 protein: CASRSTDHQPQHF
V gene: TRBV28

CDR3 protein: CASSQAVPNTGELFF
V gene: TRBV4-3

CDR3 protein: CASSYGVGARNTIYF
V gene: TRBV6-6

CDR3 protein: CASSMPAGANTEAFF
V gene: TRBV5-1

CDR3 protein: CASSHHDRYNEQFF
V gene: TRBV28

CDR3 protein: CASRKLAGVIQDTQYF
V gene: TRBV28

CDR3 protein: CASRDRAYAGELFF
V gene: TRBV7-2

CDR3 protein: CSVEDRGSSSGANVLTF
V gene: TRBV29-1

CDR3 protein: CASSQEPGNTEAFF
V gene: TRBV3-1/TRBV3-2

CDR3 protein: CASSLSVTGELFF
V gene: TRBV5-5

CDR3 protein: CASSAGPGQGLYEQYF
V gene: TRBV27

CDR3 protein: CASSSGLAGTYTGELFF
V gene: TRBV27

CDR3 protein: CASSVDSGNTIYF
V gene: TRBV9

CDR3 protein: CASSLTGNTEAFF
V gene: TRBV12-3/TRBV12-4

CDR3 protein: CASSLMTAANTGELFF
V gene: TRBV7-9

CDR3 protein: CASGLVDFRYEQYF
V gene: TRBV12-5

CDR3 protein: CASSSRNGRKETQYF
V gene: TRBV7-9

CDR3 protein: CASSEFTRGGGLLEQYF
V gene: TRBV6-1

CDR3 protein: CASSQGAGGLDEQFF
V gene: TRBV4-1

CDR3 protein: CASSFGQGLDTIYF
V gene: TRBV19

CDR3 protein: CASSQRIEVRQFF
V gene: TRBV14

CDR3 protein: CASTFGGNAGNTIYF
V gene: TRBV11-2

CDR3 protein: CASSYSTGRGNQPQHF
V gene: TRBV6-2/TRBV6-3